The clone carrying this T cell receptor beta chain was picked up one time. Its antigen is not identified. Germline lookup yields CDR1 MNHEY and CDR2 SMNVEV (reference sequence). The CDR3 contains 13 residues. V was trimmed by 5 bases and J by 3 bases, leaving 10 bases between them. The protocol was immunoSEQ multiplex PCR, while the TCRdb copy is restricted to in-frame clones and leaves out a portion. The repertoire has roughly 1,500,000 clones, under 99% of them found once; the top ten carry about 0.4%. The data originate from a study of shared clonotypes between healthy human individuals. Findings and limits, study-wide: Non-shared clonotypes were found to have lower generation probabilities than the clonotypes that were shared by all four of the sorted-subset donors. Sorted-subset sequencing was shown by rarefaction to be incomplete despite large depth. Expectations were that clonotype sharing among donors would be affected by sequencing depth. Limitation of the genetic and exposure-history diversity represented came from the few donors.

The clonotype comes from a man aged 25-40 years in good health. Specimen: naive CD4+ T cells sorted from blood. The subset was: CD45RA+ positively selected. V gene TRBV27 combines with J gene TRBJ2-5, with no clear D. CDR3 sequence: CASSLRVEETQYF. The CDR3 nucleotides are TGTGCCAGCAGTCTCCGGGTCGAAGAGACCCAGTACTTC.